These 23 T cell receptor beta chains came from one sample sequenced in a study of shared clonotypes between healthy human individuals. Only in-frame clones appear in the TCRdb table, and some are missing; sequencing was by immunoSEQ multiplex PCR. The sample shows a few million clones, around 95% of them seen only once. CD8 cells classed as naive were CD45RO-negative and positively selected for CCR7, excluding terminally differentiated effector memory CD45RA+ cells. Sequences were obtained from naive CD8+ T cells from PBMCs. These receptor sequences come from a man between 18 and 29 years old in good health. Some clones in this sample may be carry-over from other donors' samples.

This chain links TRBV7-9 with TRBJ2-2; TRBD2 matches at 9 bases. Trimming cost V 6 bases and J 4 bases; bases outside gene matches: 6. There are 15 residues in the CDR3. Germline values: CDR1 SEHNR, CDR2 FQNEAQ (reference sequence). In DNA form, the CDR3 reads TGTGCCAGCAGACCAGGACTAGCGACCACCGGGGAGCTGTTTTTT. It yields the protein CASRPGLATTGELFF.

The CDR3 loop is CASSTNRGSYEQYF. Written as DNA, the CDR3 is TGTGCCAGCAGTACAAACAGGGGGAGCTACGAGCAGTACTTC. V and J are TRBV28 and TRBJ2-7; 8 bases agree with TRBD1. In germline, CDR1 is MDHEN, CDR2 SYDVKM. The CDR3 is made up of 14 amino acids. V was clipped by 5 bases and J by 3 bases; unmatched bases: 6. Supplemented by reference TRBV28 and TRBJ2-7, the full variable domain reads DVKVTQSSRYLVKRTGEKVFLECVQDMDHENMFWYRQDPGLGLRLIYFSYDVKMKEKGDIPEGYSVSREKKERFSLILESASTNQTSMYLCASSTNRGSYEQYFGPGTRLTVT.

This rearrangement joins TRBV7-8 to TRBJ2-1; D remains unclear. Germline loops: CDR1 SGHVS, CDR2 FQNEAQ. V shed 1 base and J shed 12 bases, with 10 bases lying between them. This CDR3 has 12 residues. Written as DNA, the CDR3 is TGTGCCAGCAGCTTAGAATCCAACGTGCAGTTCTTC. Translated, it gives CASSLESNVQFF.

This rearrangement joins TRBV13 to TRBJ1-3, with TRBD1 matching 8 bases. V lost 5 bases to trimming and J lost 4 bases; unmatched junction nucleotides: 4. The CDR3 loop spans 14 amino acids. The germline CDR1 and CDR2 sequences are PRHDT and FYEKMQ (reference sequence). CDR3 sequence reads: CASSHRGLGNTIYF. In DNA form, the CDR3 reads TGTGCCAGCAGCCACAGGGGGTTAGGAAACACCATATATTTT.

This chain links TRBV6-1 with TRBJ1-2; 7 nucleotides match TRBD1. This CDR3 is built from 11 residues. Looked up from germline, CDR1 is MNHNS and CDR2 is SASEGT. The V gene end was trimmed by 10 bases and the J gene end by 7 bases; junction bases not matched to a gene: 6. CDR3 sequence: CATRGSGGYTF. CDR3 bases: TGTGCCACCAGGGGGTCGGGTGGCTACACCTTC.

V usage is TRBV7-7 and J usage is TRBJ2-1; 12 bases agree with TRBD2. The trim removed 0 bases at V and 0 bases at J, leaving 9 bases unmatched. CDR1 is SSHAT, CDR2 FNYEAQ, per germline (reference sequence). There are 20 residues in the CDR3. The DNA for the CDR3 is TGTGCCAGCAGCTTAGCCGTCCTAGCGGGAGGGCCGAGCTCCTACAATGAGCAGTTCTTC. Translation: CASSLAVLAGGPSSYNEQFF.

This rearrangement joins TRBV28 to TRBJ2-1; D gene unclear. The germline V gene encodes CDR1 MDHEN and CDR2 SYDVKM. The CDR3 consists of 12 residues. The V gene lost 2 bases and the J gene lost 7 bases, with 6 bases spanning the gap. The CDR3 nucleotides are TGTGCCAGCAGTTTACAGATTAATGAGCAGTTCTTC. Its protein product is CASSLQINEQFF. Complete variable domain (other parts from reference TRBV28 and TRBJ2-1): DVKVTQSSRYLVKRTGEKVFLECVQDMDHENMFWYRQDPGLGLRLIYFSYDVKMKEKGDIPEGYSVSREKKERFSLILESASTNQTSMYLCASSLQINEQFFGPGTRLTVL.

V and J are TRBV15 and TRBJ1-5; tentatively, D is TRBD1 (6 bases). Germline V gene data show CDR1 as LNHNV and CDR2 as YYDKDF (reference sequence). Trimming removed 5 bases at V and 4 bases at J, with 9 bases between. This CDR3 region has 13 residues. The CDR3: CATSGDRNQPQHF. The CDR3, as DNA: TGTGCCACCAGCGGTGACAGGAATCAGCCCCAGCATTTT.

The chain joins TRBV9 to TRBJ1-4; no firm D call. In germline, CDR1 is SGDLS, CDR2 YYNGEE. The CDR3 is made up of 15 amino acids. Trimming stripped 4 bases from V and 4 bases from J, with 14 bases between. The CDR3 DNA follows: TGTGCCAGCAGCCTAACGGTAGAACTTAATGAAAAACTGTTTTTT. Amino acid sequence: CASSLTVELNEKLFF.

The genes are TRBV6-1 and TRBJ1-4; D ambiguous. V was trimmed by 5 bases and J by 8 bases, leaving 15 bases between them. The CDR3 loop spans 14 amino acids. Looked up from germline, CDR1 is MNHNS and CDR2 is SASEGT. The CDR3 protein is CASSQIGSREKLFF. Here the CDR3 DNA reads TGTGCCAGCAGTCAGATAGGGTCTAGGGAAAAACTGTTTTTT.

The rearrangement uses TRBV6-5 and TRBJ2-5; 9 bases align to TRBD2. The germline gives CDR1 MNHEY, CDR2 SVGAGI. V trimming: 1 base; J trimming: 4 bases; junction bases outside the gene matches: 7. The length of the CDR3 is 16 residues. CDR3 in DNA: TGTGCCAGCAGTTACTATAGCGGGAGTACGTCAGAGACCCAGTACTTC. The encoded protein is CASSYYSGSTSETQYF.

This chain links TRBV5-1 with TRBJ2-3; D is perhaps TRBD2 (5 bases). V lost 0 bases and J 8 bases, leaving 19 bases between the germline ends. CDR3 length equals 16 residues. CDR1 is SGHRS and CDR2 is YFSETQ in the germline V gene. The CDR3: CASSLEGSVVPGTQYF. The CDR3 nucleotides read TGCGCCAGCAGCTTGGAAGGGAGCGTAGTCCCGGGTACGCAGTATTTT.

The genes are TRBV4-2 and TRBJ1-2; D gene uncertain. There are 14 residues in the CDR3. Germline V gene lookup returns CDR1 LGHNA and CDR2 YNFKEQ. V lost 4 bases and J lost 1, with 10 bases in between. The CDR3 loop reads CASSPPNGNYGYTF. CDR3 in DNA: TGTGCCAGCAGCCCCCCCAACGGTAACTATGGCTACACCTTC.

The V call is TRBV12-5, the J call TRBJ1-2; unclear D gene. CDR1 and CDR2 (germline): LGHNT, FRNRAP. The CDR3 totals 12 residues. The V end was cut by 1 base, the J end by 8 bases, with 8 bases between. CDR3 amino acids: CASGLAKGGYTF. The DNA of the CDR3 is TGTGCTAGTGGTTTGGCAAAGGGAGGCTACACCTTC.

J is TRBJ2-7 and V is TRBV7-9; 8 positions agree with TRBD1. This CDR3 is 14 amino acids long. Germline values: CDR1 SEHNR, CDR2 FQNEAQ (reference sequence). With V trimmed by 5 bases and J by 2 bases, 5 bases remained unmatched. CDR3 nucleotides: TGTGCCAGCAGCAATCCGGGACAGGCCTACGAGCAGTACTTC. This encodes CASSNPGQAYEQYF.

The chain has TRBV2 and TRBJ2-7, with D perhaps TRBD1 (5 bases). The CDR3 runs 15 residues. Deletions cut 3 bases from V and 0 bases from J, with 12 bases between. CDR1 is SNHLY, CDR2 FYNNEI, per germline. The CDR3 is CASSEGQVSSYEQYF. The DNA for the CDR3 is TGTGCCAGCAGTGAGGGGCAGGTGAGCTCCTACGAGCAGTACTTC.

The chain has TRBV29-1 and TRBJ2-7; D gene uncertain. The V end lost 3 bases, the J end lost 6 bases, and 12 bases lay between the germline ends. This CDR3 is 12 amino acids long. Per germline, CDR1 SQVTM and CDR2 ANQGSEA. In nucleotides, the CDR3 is TGCAGCGTTGAGGGCAGGAATTTCGAGCAGTACTTC. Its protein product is CSVEGRNFEQYF.

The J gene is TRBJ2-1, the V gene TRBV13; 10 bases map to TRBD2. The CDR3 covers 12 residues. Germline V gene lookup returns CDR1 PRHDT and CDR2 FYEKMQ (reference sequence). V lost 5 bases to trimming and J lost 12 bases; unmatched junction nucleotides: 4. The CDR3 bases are TGTGCCAGCAGCGGGGAGCGGGAGGGGCAGTTCTTC. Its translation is CASSGEREGQFF.

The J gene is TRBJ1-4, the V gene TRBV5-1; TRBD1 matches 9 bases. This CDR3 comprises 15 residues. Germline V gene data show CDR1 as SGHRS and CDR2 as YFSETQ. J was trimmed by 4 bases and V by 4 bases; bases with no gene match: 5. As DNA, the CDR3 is TGCGCCAGCAGCACGGGACAGGGATTTAATGAAAAACTGTTTTTT. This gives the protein CASSTGQGFNEKLFF. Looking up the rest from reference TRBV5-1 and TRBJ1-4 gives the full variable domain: KAGVTQTPRYLIKTRGQQVTLSCSPISGHRSVSWYQQTPGQGLQFLFEYFSETQRNKGNFPGRFSGRQFSNSRSEMNVSTLELGDSALYLCASSTGQGFNEKLFFGSGTQLSVL.

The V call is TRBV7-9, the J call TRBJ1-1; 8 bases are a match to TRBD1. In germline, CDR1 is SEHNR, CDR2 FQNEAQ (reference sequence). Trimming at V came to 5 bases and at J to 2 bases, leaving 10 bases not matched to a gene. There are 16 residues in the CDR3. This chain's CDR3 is CASSPSRQGANTEAFF. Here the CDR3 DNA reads TGTGCCAGCAGCCCTAGTCGTCAGGGGGCTAACACTGAAGCTTTCTTT.

For the CDR3, the DNA is TGTGCCAGCAGCCCAAAATGGACCGACAAGCTGAGTTTCAATGAAAAACTGTTTTTT. Protein: CASSPKWTDKLSFNEKLFF. J is TRBJ1-4 and V is TRBV7-9, with unresolved D. Germline CDR1 reads SEHNR; CDR2 reads FQNEAQ (reference sequence). This CDR3 has 19 residues. Trimming took off 5 bases at V and 5 bases at J, with 27 bases between the two ends.

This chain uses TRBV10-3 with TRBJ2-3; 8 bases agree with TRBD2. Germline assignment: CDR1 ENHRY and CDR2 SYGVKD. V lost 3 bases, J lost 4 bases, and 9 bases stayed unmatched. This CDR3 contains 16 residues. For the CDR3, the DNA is TGTGCCATCAGTGATACAGCCTTCGGGGGGGCAGATACGCAGTATTTT. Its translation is CAISDTAFGGADTQYF.

The CDR3, as DNA: TGTGCCAGCAGTTTCGCGGAGCCGGGACTAGCGGATTTTAATGAGCAGTTCTTC. Protein sequence: CASSFAEPGLADFNEQFF. The chain couples TRBV27 to TRBJ2-1; 11 bases match TRBD2. Per germline, CDR1 MNHEY and CDR2 SMNVEV (reference sequence). The CDR3 totals 18 residues. With 3 bases clipped from V and 7 bases from J, the junction kept 14 bases outside the gene matches.